The subject of this entry is one T cell receptor beta chain. Its matching antigen is unknown. Measured with immunoSEQ multiplex PCR; TCRdb has only the in-frame clones, and not every one. The sample includes 7,300 or so clones, over 65% of them seen just once. This record belongs to a study of PD-1 blockade in classical Hodgkin lymphoma. Whole-study findings and limits: Among the patients, those starting nivolumab under 1 year after ASCT were excluded. The diversity seen at baseline in complete responders resembled that of newly diagnosed patients. With respect to the repertoire differences, their causes, possibly disease activity or prior therapy, remain undefined.

Every patient relapsed after autologous stem cell transplantation, and brentuximab vedotin exposure varied. The sample in question was peripheral blood mononuclear cells (PBMCs), obtained at baseline. The origin of this receptor is a human donor with classical Hodgkin lymphoma.

CDR3 coding DNA: TGTGCCAGCAGCTTAGTAGTTGGACAGGGGAACTATGGCTACACCTTC. Protein sequence: CASSLVVGQGNYGYTF. The chain has TRBV7-8 and TRBJ1-2; 9 bases are a match to TRBD1. V gave up 1 base and J gave up 2 bases; unmatched junction bases: 5. CDR3 length: 16 amino acids. Germline CDR1 SGHVS, CDR2 FQNEAQ.